This T cell receptor (beta chain) comes out of a study of T cells in Graves' hyperthyroidism and ophthalmopathy. Study observations and caveats: Ophthalmopathy, as predicted by the model, came a median 6.5 months after the prediction. Most clonotypes expanded in the thyroid (above 0.001) were also present in blood.

Patients were excluded because of uncontrolled infection, other autoimmune disease, pregnancy or lactation. Diagnostic assessment was based on clinical symptoms, serum thyroxine and TRAb, thyroid ultrasound and orbital computed tomography. This clonotype was seen once. Its target is unknown. Amplification yielded TCR beta CDR3 regions, with RNA transcripts as the source. TCR CDR3 regions were first amplified by RT-PCR with HTBI primers. TCRdb re-called the multiplex PCR reads through MiXCR, storing one row per CDR3 protein. The repertoire holds around 660,000 distinct CDR3 sequences, with 45% as singletons. Sequencing input: peripheral blood or thyroid tissue (not recorded which). The clonotype originates from an adult man with Graves' disease, either hyperthyroidism or ophthalmopathy (not recorded which).

CDR3 sequence (DNA): TGTGCCATCAGTGAGGACAGGATGGGTCAGCCCCAGCATTTT. It is translated as CAISEDRMGQPQHF. The chain has TRBV10-3 and TRBJ1-5, with D maybe TRBD1 (6 bases). The CDR3 contains 14 residues. Germline assignment: CDR1 ENHRY and CDR2 SYGVKD. V lost 2 bases and J 6 bases, leaving 11 bases between the germline ends.